Sequencing of this T cell receptor (beta chain) was carried out in a study of T cells in Graves' hyperthyroidism and ophthalmopathy. In its sample, this clonotype was seen a few times. What was amplified from RNA transcripts were TCR beta CDR3 regions. An initial round of RT-PCR targeting the TCR CDR3 relied on the HTBI primer set. TCRdb used MiXCR to reprocess the multiplex PCR reads, holding one entry per CDR3 protein. Of over 700,000 distinct CDR3 sequences in the sample, roughly 32% were seen once. Trimming took off 5 bases at V and 0 bases at J, with 18 bases between the two ends. There are 16 residues in the CDR3. Germline V lookup: CDR1 SGDLS, CDR2 YYNGEE.

The rearrangement links TRBV9 to TRBJ2-7; TRBD2 is a possible D gene (7 bases). Sequenced input: blood. The receptor's source is a woman aged 40 to 49 with Graves' hyperthyroidism. The CDR3 sequence: CASSEGRGAASYEQYF. CDR3 DNA sequence: TGTGCCAGCAGTGAGGGCCGGGGGGCTGCCTCCTACGAGCAGTACTTC.